These 28 T cell receptor beta chains were all obtained from the same sample, sequenced in a study of blood T cell repertoires in COVID-19. The assay was immunoSEQ multiplex PCR, and TCRdb's table has in-frame clones only and misses some. The profile shows approximately 53,000 clones, almost 80% of them singletons. The sample was PBMCs or T cells enriched from blood (not recorded which). The receptors here all came from a woman aged 45-60 years with acute COVID-19.

V usage is TRBV3-1 (or the pseudogene TRBV3-2) and J usage is TRBJ1-2, with D unclear. The CDR3 totals 14 residues. Per the germline V gene, CDR1 is LGHDT and CDR2 is YNNKEL (reference sequence). Between the trimmed V and J ends, which lost 3 bases and 1 base, there was a span of 9 bases. The DNA for the CDR3 is TGTGCCAGCAGCCAGAGGATGGGTAACTATGGCTACACCTTC. It codes for CASSQRMGNYGYTF.

The chain is built from TRBV19 and TRBJ1-2, with TRBD1 identical over 9 bases. Per germline, CDR1 LNHDA and CDR2 SQIVND (reference sequence). This CDR3 contains 14 residues. Losses at the gene ends were 7 bases for V and 8 bases for J; bases not matched to a gene: 11. As DNA, the CDR3 is TGTGCCAGTAAACTCGGGACAGGGTATGGAGGCTACACCTTC. It codes for CASKLGTGYGGYTF.

The V call is TRBV30, the J call TRBJ1-2; 7 positions match TRBD1. The V gene's germline CDR1 is GTSNPN and CDR2 SVGIG (reference sequence). The CDR3 totals 14 residues. The ends lost 0 bases at V and 3 bases at J; junction bases unmatched: 4. CDR3 sequence: CAWSVSRGDYGYTF. The DNA for the CDR3 is TGTGCCTGGAGTGTAAGCAGGGGGGACTATGGCTACACCTTC.

This sequence joins TRBV11-3 and TRBJ1-2; weak D call: TRBD1 (6 bases). Germline CDR1 and CDR2: SGHNT and YENEEA. The CDR3 is 13 residues long. V was cut by 7 bases and J by 2 bases, with 11 bases left in between. The CDR3 DNA sequence: TGTGCCAGCACCCAAACAGGGAACTATGGCTACACCTTC. The encoded protein is CASTQTGNYGYTF.

The gene calls are TRBV20-1 and TRBJ2-7; D might be TRBD1 (6 bases). The CDR3 contains 11 residues. CDR1 DFQATT and CDR2 SNEGSKA come from the germline V gene (reference sequence). V was pared by 1 base and J by 6 bases, with 7 bases between. The DNA of the CDR3 is TGCAGTGCTAGAGTGGACAGCGAGCAGTACTTC. The encoded protein is CSARVDSEQYF.

The DNA for the CDR3 is TGTGCCAGCAGACTGCAGGGGGCTGGAAACACCATATATTTT. This sequence encodes CASRLQGAGNTIYF. J is TRBJ1-3 and V is TRBV6-5; 7 bases align to TRBD1. V lost 6 bases, J lost 2 bases, and 4 bases stayed unmatched. Germline assignment: CDR1 MNHEY and CDR2 SVGAGI. The CDR3 is 14 amino acids.

DNA of the CDR3: TGTGCCAGCAGGGGGGGGGCGGACAGAGCCTACGAGCAGTACTTC. Translated: CASRGGADRAYEQYF. The V call is TRBV2, the J call TRBJ2-7; a weak D match, TRBD2 (7 bases). CDR3 size: 15 residues. Trimming took off 6 bases at V and 2 bases at J, with 17 bases between the two ends. CDR1 is SNHLY and CDR2 is FYNNEI in the germline V gene.

The chain employs TRBV18 and TRBJ2-1; tentatively, D is TRBD2 (6 bases). The CDR3 contains 14 residues. V was pared by 3 bases and J by 8 bases, with 14 bases between. Germline V gene lookup returns CDR1 KGHSH and CDR2 LQKENI. The CDR3 sequence: CASSPVTRLDEQFF. CDR3 coding DNA: TGTGCCAGCTCACCGGTGACTAGACTCGATGAGCAGTTCTTC. The full variable domain, its missing parts supplied by reference TRBV18 and TRBJ2-1, is NAGVMQNPRHLVRRRGQEARLRCSPMKGHSHVYWYRQLPEEGLKFMVYLQKENIIDESGMPKERFSAEFPKEGPSILRIQQVVRGDSAAYFCASSPVTRLDEQFFGPGTRLTVL.

Only a few counts were recorded for this clone. At the DNA level, this CDR3 is encoded by other sequences in the same sample as well. The chain has TRBV12-3 or TRBV12-4 and TRBJ1-1, with D hard to call. The V gene lost 6 bases and the J gene lost 2 bases, with 10 bases spanning the gap. The CDR3 is 13 amino acids. The CDR3, as DNA: TGTGCCAGCAGCTTAAGAGTCAACACTGAAGCTTTCTTT. The encoded protein is CASSLRVNTEAFF.

The V gene is TRBV6-4, the J gene TRBJ1-1; 9 bases are shared with TRBD1. In germline, CDR1 is MRHNA, CDR2 SNTAGT. This CDR3 is 15 amino acids long. V lost 4 bases to trimming and J lost 7 bases; unmatched junction nucleotides: 10. Written as DNA, the CDR3 is TGTGCCAGCAGTGTGGATCCACAGGGGGCAGGTGAAGCTTTCTTT. Protein product: CASSVDPQGAGEAFF.

There are a few counts of this clone. V is TRBV6-1 and J is TRBJ2-7; 8 bases are shared with TRBD1. V dropped 3 bases and J dropped 1; count of bases not matched to a gene: 5. The length of the CDR3 is 15 residues. Germline V lookup: CDR1 MNHNS, CDR2 SASEGT. CDR3 residues: CASSDKGQGSYEQYF. The CDR3 nucleotides are TGTGCCAGCAGTGACAAAGGACAGGGATCCTACGAGCAGTACTTC.

The chain uses TRBV3-1 (or the pseudogene TRBV3-2) and TRBJ2-1; 10 bases map to TRBD2. V lost 4 bases and J lost 6; bases outside the gene matches: 9. The CDR3 covers 16 residues. CDR1 and CDR2 (germline): LGHDT, YNNKEL (reference sequence). The CDR3 protein is CASSLLGLAVPNEQFF. DNA for the CDR3: TGTGCCAGCAGCCTTCTCGGACTAGCGGTGCCCAATGAGCAGTTCTTC.

For the CDR3, the DNA is TGCGCCAGCAGAGGGGGCGGACACGAGCAGTACTTC. The encoded protein is CASRGGGHEQYF. This chain uses TRBV4-1 with TRBJ2-7; 7 positions agree with TRBD1. The CDR3 loop spans 12 amino acids. Germline CDR1 and CDR2: MGHRA and YSYEKL. The ends lost 6 bases at V and 5 bases at J; junction bases unmatched: 4.

In its sample, this clone was seen a few times. The chain is built from TRBV27 and TRBJ1-5, with D uncertain. V dropped 6 bases and J dropped 11 bases, with 23 bases sitting between them. CDR3 length: 15 residues. CDR1 and CDR2 (germline): MNHEY, SMNVEV (reference sequence). Written as DNA, the CDR3 is TGTGCCAGCAGCTCGGGAGGGCCCCCTGGTTTGACCCAGCATTTT. It encodes CASSSGGPPGLTQHF.

This clone was found once. V is TRBV5-1 and J is TRBJ2-7; 7 nucleotides agree with TRBD1. The germline V gene encodes CDR1 SGHRS and CDR2 YFSETQ. The V gene end was trimmed by 0 bases and the J gene end by 5 bases; junction bases not matched to a gene: 8. This CDR3 region has 15 residues. The CDR3 DNA sequence: TGCGCCAGCAGCTTGGGGCTAAAAGGGGGCGACGAGCAGTACTTC. Protein: CASSLGLKGGDEQYF.

The V call is TRBV19, the J call TRBJ1-2, with TRBD1 matching over 9 bases. Germline assignment: CDR1 LNHDA and CDR2 SQIVND (reference sequence). This CDR3 comprises 16 residues. V shed 1 base, J shed 7 bases, and the junction held 10 bases outside the gene matches. This chain's CDR3 is CASSIVPDRGSGGYTF. The CDR3 DNA sequence: TGTGCCAGTAGTATAGTCCCTGACAGGGGGTCTGGTGGCTACACCTTC.

The chain employs TRBV5-4 and TRBJ2-7, with TRBD1 as a possible D gene (6 bases). The V and J ends lost 4 bases and 5 bases respectively, with 19 bases between them. This CDR3 has 15 amino acids. Germline CDR1 is SGHNT and CDR2 is YYREEE (reference sequence). The CDR3 reads CASSNFWGPRDEQYF. The CDR3 bases are TGTGCCAGCAGCAATTTTTGGGGGCCGAGGGACGAGCAGTACTTC.

The chain has TRBV6-6 and TRBJ1-1; D unresolved. Germline CDR1 MNHNY, CDR2 SVGAGI (reference sequence). Trimming removed 0 bases at V and 7 bases at J, with 12 bases between. CDR3 size: 14 residues. This chain's CDR3 is CASSYSKPVGEAFF. The CDR3, as DNA: TGTGCCAGCAGTTACTCGAAGCCTGTTGGTGAAGCTTTCTTT.

The V gene is TRBV9, the J gene TRBJ2-3, with 7 bases that match TRBD2. CDR1 is SGDLS, CDR2 YYNGEE, per germline. V gave up 5 bases and J gave up 4 bases; unmatched junction bases: 7. CDR3 length: 14 amino acids. The CDR3 DNA reads as TGTGCCAGCAGTGCGGGGGTGCCACCAGATACGCAGTATTTT. Its translation is CASSAGVPPDTQYF.

This rearrangement joins TRBV9 to TRBJ2-7; 11 nucleotides line up with TRBD1. Germline values: CDR1 SGDLS, CDR2 YYNGEE. After removal of 3 bases from V and 4 bases from J, the junction contained 0 bases not matched to a gene. The CDR3 is 13 residues long. CDR3 sequence reads: CASSGDRGYEQYF. CDR3 nucleotide sequence: TGTGCCAGCAGCGGGGACAGGGGGTACGAGCAGTACTTC.

This clone appeared once. The chain uses TRBV4-1 and TRBJ1-3, with TRBD1 matching over 7 bases. Germline CDR1 MGHRA, CDR2 YSYEKL. V shed 4 bases and J 4 bases; nucleotides not matched to a gene: 7. This CDR3 is built from 15 residues. The CDR3 DNA reads TGCGCCAGCAGCCCGGGCCAGGGGGTCGGAAACACCATATATTTT. Translating gives CASSPGQGVGNTIYF.

This chain uses TRBV4-1 with TRBJ1-6; the D gene is possibly TRBD1 (6 bases). The germline CDR1 and CDR2 sequences are MGHRA and YSYEKL. V lost 1 base to trimming and J lost 0 bases, with 10 bases between them. The CDR3 has 17 amino acids. This chain's CDR3 is CASSQGTAYSYNSPLHF. CDR3 coding DNA: TGCGCCAGCAGCCAAGGGACAGCCTACTCCTATAATTCACCCCTCCACTTT.

The chain recombines TRBV30 with TRBJ2-3; a possible D gene is TRBD2 (5 bases). Trimming removed 2 bases from V and 5 bases from J, with 8 bases in between. In germline, CDR1 is GTSNPN, CDR2 SVGIG (reference sequence). The CDR3 consists of 12 residues. The CDR3 protein is CAWSYAGDTQYF. In nucleotides, the CDR3 is TGTGCCTGGAGTTACGCGGGAGATACGCAGTATTTT.

V gene TRBV4-2 combines with J gene TRBJ2-1, with no clear D. The CDR3 length is 16 residues. V was shortened by 0 bases and J by 0 bases, with 9 bases between the two germline ends. Per germline, CDR1 LGHNA and CDR2 YNFKEQ. The CDR3 spells CASSQEASLSYNEQFF. CDR3 coding DNA: TGTGCCAGCAGCCAAGAAGCCTCCCTCTCCTACAATGAGCAGTTCTTC.

The V and J genes are TRBV4-2 and TRBJ1-1; D may be TRBD1 (6 bases). The CDR3 extends over 15 amino acids. Germline assignment: CDR1 LGHNA and CDR2 YNFKEQ. The V and J ends lost 2 bases and 1 base respectively, with 11 bases between them. CDR3 amino acids: CASSQLGQSNTEAFF. DNA of the CDR3: TGTGCCAGCAGCCAATTAGGACAGTCGAACACTGAAGCTTTCTTT.

The V gene is TRBV19, the J gene TRBJ1-1; D gene uncertain. The CDR3 has 15 amino acids. Germline CDR1 is LNHDA and CDR2 is SQIVND (reference sequence). V lost 3 bases and J 4 bases, leaving 15 bases between the germline ends. The CDR3 region is CASSMLARIPTEAFF. The CDR3 coding sequence is TGTGCCAGTAGTATGCTCGCCAGGATTCCCACTGAAGCTTTCTTT.

The gene calls are TRBV5-1 and TRBJ1-4, with D maybe TRBD1 (5 bases). The CDR3 sequence is 14 residues long. Trimming took off 5 bases at V and 0 bases at J, with 8 bases between the two ends. The germline gives CDR1 SGHRS, CDR2 YFSETQ. The CDR3 is CASRGVATNEKLFF. The CDR3 DNA reads TGCGCCAGCAGAGGGGTGGCAACTAATGAAAAACTGTTTTTT.

As DNA, the CDR3 is TGTGCCACCAGTGACCGGCGGGACAGGAGGAGCACAGATACGCAGTATTTT. Translating it yields CATSDRRDRRSTDTQYF. The V gene is TRBV24-1, the J gene TRBJ2-3; 8 nucleotides align to TRBD1. Germline V lookup: CDR1 KGHDR, CDR2 SFDVKD. CDR3 length: 17 residues. Germline trimming cut 4 bases from V and 0 bases from J; bases unmatched to any gene: 8.